A single sample is the source of the 21 T cell receptor beta chains below, sequenced in a study of Graves' ophthalmopathy and Graves' hyperthyroidism. TCR beta CDR3 regions were amplified from RNA transcripts. HTBI-primed RT-PCR formed the first round, and a multiplex PCR formed the second. TCRdb called the multiplex PCR reads again in MiXCR, with one record for every CDR3 protein. Among roughly 1.1 million distinct CDR3 sequences listed, about 40% were seen once. Source material: peripheral blood or thyroid tissue (not recorded which). These receptors were obtained from an adult man with Graves' hyperthyroidism.

V gene TRBV2 combines with J gene TRBJ2-5; 7 bases align to TRBD1. The germline V gene has CDR1 SNHLY and CDR2 FYNNEI. The CDR3 contains 12 residues. With V trimmed by 6 bases and J by 5 bases, 3 bases remained unmatched. In nucleotides, the CDR3 is TGTGCCAGCAGGGCGGACAGGGAGACCCAGTACTTC. It codes for CASRADRETQYF.

This clonotype was recorded many times. This rearrangement joins TRBV12-3 or TRBV12-4 to TRBJ2-7, with a weak D call TRBD1 (6 bases). V was shortened by 3 bases and J by 2 bases, with 11 bases between the two germline ends. The CDR3 runs to 14 residues. CDR3 amino acids: CASSFGRDTYEQYF. The CDR3 nucleotides read TGTGCCAGCAGTTTCGGCCGGGACACCTACGAGCAGTACTTC.

The sample holds many counts of this clonotype. V gene TRBV24-1 combines with J gene TRBJ2-7, with a weak D call TRBD2 (6 bases). Between the trimmed V and J ends, which lost 2 bases and 2 bases, there was a span of 15 bases. CDR1 KGHDR and CDR2 SFDVKD come from the germline V gene. The CDR3 is 16 amino acids. The CDR3 DNA sequence: TGTGCCACCAGTGATTGGAGAGGACGGGGGACCTACGAGCAGTACTTC. Protein: CATSDWRGRGTYEQYF.

The chain employs TRBV30 and TRBJ2-7; TRBD1 is a possible D gene (5 bases). In germline, CDR1 is GTSNPN, CDR2 SVGIG (reference sequence). Trimming stripped 0 bases from V and 3 bases from J, with 12 bases between. There are 14 residues in the CDR3. CDR3 residues: CAWSVGHGDYEQYF. CDR3 sequence (DNA): TGTGCCTGGAGTGTAGGACACGGAGACTACGAGCAGTACTTC.

V is TRBV15 and J is TRBJ1-2; 10 bases are shared with TRBD1. The CDR3 spans 16 residues. From germline, CDR1 is LNHNV and CDR2 YYDKDF (reference sequence). V lost 1 base and J lost 5; bases outside the gene matches: 7. The CDR3 protein is CATSRGEGQGEYGYTF. The CDR3 bases are TGTGCCACCAGCAGAGGGGAAGGACAGGGGGAGTATGGCTACACCTTC. The entire variable domain, with the rest obtained from reference TRBV15 and TRBJ1-2, is as follows: DAMVIQNPRYQVTQFGKPVTLSCSQTLNHNVMYWYQQKSSQAPKLLFHYYDKDFNNEADTPDNFQSRRPNTSFCFLDIRSPGLGDTAMYLCATSRGEGQGEYGYTFGSGTRLTVV.

The V gene is TRBV19, the J gene TRBJ2-7; 8 bases fit TRBD2. CDR3 length: 15 amino acids. Trimming removed 7 bases from V and 3 bases from J; junction bases left unmatched: 11. Germline CDR1 is LNHDA and CDR2 is SQIVND (reference sequence). This CDR3 reads CASNSRAGGLYEQYF. In DNA form, the CDR3 reads TGTGCCAGTAATAGCAGGGCGGGGGGCCTCTACGAGCAGTACTTC.

This clonotype appeared many times. The chain carries TRBV29-1 and TRBJ1-1; the D is unclear. With 3 bases removed from V and 6 bases from J, the gap between germline ends came to 17 bases. Germline lookup yields CDR1 SQVTM and CDR2 ANQGSEA. The CDR3 has 14 amino acids. The CDR3 here is CSVDTTAGRAEAFF. In DNA form, the CDR3 reads TGCAGCGTTGACACCACTGCCGGACGGGCTGAAGCTTTCTTT.

This clonotype was seen many times. The chain is built from TRBV7-2 and TRBJ1-4, with unresolved D. Germline V lookup: CDR1 SGHTA, CDR2 FQGNSA. The CDR3 spans 18 residues. Trimming removed 3 bases at V and 0 bases at J, with 17 bases between. The CDR3 sequence: CASSLVADLVATNEKLFF. The CDR3 DNA reads as TGTGCCAGCAGCTTGGTGGCAGACCTAGTTGCAACTAATGAAAAACTGTTTTTT.

The V gene is TRBV20-1, the J gene TRBJ1-2, with TRBD1 identical over 7 bases. CDR3 size: 13 residues. Trimming cost V 6 bases and J 5 bases; bases outside gene matches: 9. CDR1 is DFQATT and CDR2 is SNEGSKA in the germline V gene (reference sequence). This chain's CDR3 is CSAGQDTEYGYTF. The DNA for the CDR3 is TGCAGTGCCGGACAGGACACTGAATATGGCTACACCTTC.

V is TRBV7-8 and J is TRBJ2-7; 12 nucleotides line up with TRBD1. The CDR3 spans 12 residues. V was clipped by 5 bases and J by 12 bases; unmatched bases: 5. Germline CDR1 SGHVS, CDR2 FQNEAQ. The CDR3 reads CASSPGQGAVYF. The CDR3 nucleotides read TGTGCCAGCAGCCCGGGACAGGGGGCGGTGTACTTC.

CDR3 protein: CASSSRQGRIDTEAFF. For the CDR3, the DNA is TGTGCCAGCAGCTCCAGACAGGGTAGAATCGACACTGAAGCTTTCTTT. The chain couples TRBV7-9 to TRBJ1-1, with 7 bases fitting TRBD1. The CDR3 loop spans 16 amino acids. Germline CDR1 SEHNR, CDR2 FQNEAQ (reference sequence). With V trimmed by 4 bases and J by 3 bases, 11 bases remained unmatched.

This clonotype was counted ten times or more. The chain combines TRBV20-1 with TRBJ2-5, with 13 bases aligning to TRBD2. The V gene's germline CDR1 is DFQATT and CDR2 SNEGSKA (reference sequence). The CDR3 totals 14 residues. Trimming removed 3 bases from V and 5 bases from J; junction bases left unmatched: 3. The CDR3 spells CSASLLAGGETQYF. As DNA, the CDR3 is TGCAGTGCTAGCTTACTAGCGGGAGGGGAGACCCAGTACTTC.

This clonotype came up many times. This chain uses TRBV11-3 with TRBJ1-1; tentatively, D is TRBD1 (6 bases). CDR3 length: 12 amino acids. Deletions cut 5 bases from V and 6 bases from J, with 10 bases between. CDR1 SGHNT and CDR2 YENEEA come from the germline V gene. The chain's CDR3 is CASSLQGSEAFF. The CDR3 nucleotides are TGTGCCAGCAGCCTACAGGGCTCTGAAGCTTTCTTT. The whole variable domain, remainder taken from reference TRBV11-3 and TRBJ1-1, is EAGVVQSPRYKIIEKKQPVAFWCNPISGHNTLYWYLQNLGQGPELLIRYENEEAVDDSQLPKDRFSAERLKGVDSTLKIQPAELGDSAVYLCASSLQGSEAFFGQGTRLTVV.

The rearrangement links TRBV10-2 to TRBJ2-7, with a weak D call TRBD1 (5 bases). V gave up 5 bases and J gave up 0 bases, with 17 bases separating them. CDR1 is WSHSY, CDR2 SAAADI, per germline. The CDR3 totals 16 residues. This CDR3 reads CASSRSPLRDSYEQYF. In nucleotides, the CDR3 is TGCGCCAGCAGTCGGTCCCCTCTCAGGGACTCCTACGAGCAGTACTTC.

This clonotype was seen more than once but under ten times. The germline gene is not matched at one end of the junction; a read error may be the cause. The V and J genes are TRBV10-3 and TRBJ1-2, with a weak D call TRBD1 (6 bases). The CDR3 is made up of 14 amino acids. Germline V gives CDR1 ENHRY, CDR2 SYGVKD. The CDR3: CASSRTAGHYGYTF. The CDR3 DNA follows: TGTGCCAGCAGTAGGACAGCGGGTCACTATGGCTACACCTTC.

This clonotype has ten or more counts. The CDR3 region has the DNA TGCGCCAGCAGCTTGGCAGACTACTATGGCTACACCTTC. It is translated as CASSLADYYGYTF. This chain connects TRBV5-1 to TRBJ1-2; D unclear. The germline V gene encodes CDR1 SGHRS and CDR2 YFSETQ. Deletions cut 0 bases from V and 3 bases from J, with 6 bases between. The CDR3 is 13 residues long.

There are many counts of this clonotype. This sequence joins TRBV7-9 and TRBJ1-2, with TRBD1 matching 7 bases. CDR1 is SEHNR, CDR2 FQNEAQ, per germline (reference sequence). The CDR3 has 15 amino acids. Losses at the gene ends were 1 base for V and 5 bases for J; bases not matched to a gene: 7. CDR3 bases: TGTGCCAGCAGCTTAGGAGGGGGCGCTTCGTATGGCTACACCTTC. Protein sequence: CASSLGGGASYGYTF.

This clonotype was seen repeatedly, ten times or more. The V gene is TRBV15, the J gene TRBJ2-7; weak D call: TRBD2 (5 bases). This CDR3 has 13 amino acids. V was shortened by 4 bases and J by 3 bases, with 10 bases between the two germline ends. The germline V gene has CDR1 LNHNV and CDR2 YYDKDF (reference sequence). The CDR3 DNA follows: TGTGCCACCAGCACGGGGATTGACTACGAGCAGTACTTC. This gives the protein CATSTGIDYEQYF.

The chain uses TRBV12-3 or TRBV12-4 and TRBJ2-7; 8 bases fit TRBD2. The CDR3 has 16 amino acids. The trim removed 9 bases at V and 5 bases at J, leaving 18 bases unmatched. The CDR3 DNA is TGTGCCAGTAAAGGGTATAAAGGCGGGAGGATCAACGAGCAGTACTTC. It codes for CASKGYKGGRINEQYF.

This chain links TRBV11-2 with TRBJ2-2, with 11 bases that match TRBD1. J gave up 5 bases and V 3 bases, and 5 bases lay outside the gene matches. The CDR3 has 16 residues. CDR1 and CDR2 from the germline V gene are SGHAT and FQNNGV. CDR3 nucleotide sequence: TGTGCCAGCAGCTTCCGTGGACAGGGGGCTACCGGGGAGCTGTTTTTT. Translating it yields CASSFRGQGATGELFF. Full variable domain (rest looked up from reference TRBV11-2 and TRBJ2-2): EAGVAQSPRYKIIEKRQSVAFWCNPISGHATLYWYQQILGQGPKLLIQFQNNGVVDDSQLPKDRFSAERLKGVDSTLKIQPAKLEDSAVYLCASSFRGQGATGELFFGEGSRLTVL.

J is TRBJ2-7 and V is TRBV7-2; possible D gene TRBD2, 5 bases. Germline V gene lookup returns CDR1 SGHTA and CDR2 FQGNSA. V gave up 0 bases and J gave up 8 bases, with 11 bases separating them. This CDR3 spans 13 amino acids. CDR3 amino acids: CASSLASGSQQYF. The DNA for the CDR3 is TGTGCCAGCAGCTTAGCGTCGGGAAGTCAGCAGTACTTC.